Below are 12 T cell receptor beta chains sequenced from a single sample in a study of blood T cell repertoires in COVID-19 (dated by TCRdb to 2018 to 2020). The method behind the library was the immunoSEQ multiplex PCR assay. TCRdb took over this immuneACCESS table, retaining in-frame rearrangements with V and J assigned. Such tables are incomplete; in checked studies, under half of the missing clones stem from an unresolved V gene, and the remainder is unexplained. This sample comprises some 300,000 clones, around 90% of them detected only once. Around 0.98% of the sample rests with the top ten. The sample was peripheral blood. Receptor source: a middle-aged woman with COVID-19, enrolled during active disease.

The rearrangement links TRBV4-3 to TRBJ2-2; D gene ambiguous. V shed 1 base and J shed 1 base, with 13 bases lying between them. Germline V CDR1 and CDR2: LGHNA, YSLEER. The CDR3 length is 17 residues. The CDR3 is CASSQGVRQENTGELFF. In DNA form, the CDR3 reads TGCGCCAGCAGCCAAGGGGTCAGACAAGAGAACACCGGGGAGCTGTTTTTT.

This chain joins TRBV4-3 and TRBJ1-6; unclear D gene. Germline V gives CDR1 LGHNA, CDR2 YSLEER. V was cut by 0 bases and J by 8 bases, with 5 bases left in between. The CDR3 is 13 amino acids. CDR3 sequence: CASSQEADSPLHF. The CDR3 nucleotides read TGCGCCAGCAGCCAAGAAGCGGATTCACCCCTCCACTTT.

The gene calls are TRBV27 and TRBJ2-3, with D perhaps TRBD2 (6 bases). The CDR3 length is 18 residues. The germline V gene has CDR1 MNHEY and CDR2 SMNVEV (reference sequence). V dropped 3 bases and J dropped 3 bases, with 22 bases sitting between them. The CDR3 DNA is TGTGCCAGCAGTTTCCTCACCCCGCTTGGAGGGGTTACAGATACGCAGTATTTT. The encoded protein is CASSFLTPLGGVTDTQYF.

V usage is TRBV5-1 and J usage is TRBJ2-1; D might be TRBD2 (6 bases). The CDR3 sequence is 15 residues long. Per the germline V gene, CDR1 is SGHRS and CDR2 is YFSETQ. Deletions cut 4 bases from V and 7 bases from J, with 18 bases between. The CDR3 DNA reads as TGCGCCAGCAGCGGTCAACGTAGCGGACGAAATGAGCAGTTCTTC. It translates to CASSGQRSGRNEQFF.

The rearrangement joins TRBV14 to TRBJ2-1, with a weak D call TRBD2 (5 bases). Trimming removed 0 bases from V and 4 bases from J, with 10 bases in between. Germline V gene data show CDR1 as SGHDN and CDR2 as FVKESK. The CDR3 has 15 amino acids. CDR3 sequence reads: CASSQDLGSYNEQFF. In nucleotides, the CDR3 is TGTGCCAGCAGCCAAGATCTGGGGAGTTACAATGAGCAGTTCTTC. Full variable domain (outside the CDR3, taken from reference TRBV14 and TRBJ2-1): EAGVTQFPSHSVIEKGQTVTLRCDPISGHDNLYWYRRVMGKEIKFLLHFVKESKQDESGMPNNRFLAERTGGTYSTLKVQPAELEDSGVYFCASSQDLGSYNEQFFGPGTRLTVL.

This clone was picked up one time. The genes are TRBV6-5 and TRBJ1-1; TRBD1 matches at 7 bases. This CDR3 has 12 amino acids. The junction had 5 bases not matched to a gene; V was cut back by 6 bases and J by 7 bases. Germline V gene sequence: CDR1 MNHEY, CDR2 SVGAGI. The CDR3 here is CASSRTGLEAFF. CDR3 nucleotide sequence: TGTGCCAGCAGCCGGACAGGCCTTGAAGCTTTCTTT.

With respect to this clone: The sample holds other DNA sequences that translate to the same CDR3. The V and J genes are TRBV27 and TRBJ1-1; the D is unclear. The CDR3 runs to 11 residues. Trimming stripped 5 bases from V and 2 bases from J, with 3 bases between. From germline, CDR1 is MNHEY and CDR2 SMNVEV (reference sequence). The CDR3 here is CASSRNTEAFF. The CDR3 DNA follows: TGTGCCAGCAGTCGTAACACTGAAGCTTTCTTT.

This rearrangement joins TRBV3-1 (or the pseudogene TRBV3-2) to TRBJ2-7, with 10 bases lining up with TRBD2. Trimming removed 4 bases from V and 6 bases from J; junction bases left unmatched: 6. CDR1 is LGHDT and CDR2 is YNNKEL in the germline V gene (reference sequence). The CDR3 consists of 14 residues. CDR3 DNA sequence: TGTGCCAGCAGCCCTCCGGGACTAGCGTTCGAGCAGTACTTC. It yields the protein CASSPPGLAFEQYF.

CDR3 sequence (DNA): TGTGCCAGCAGGGGGGGAGCTAACTATGGCTACACCTTC. It is translated as CASRGGANYGYTF. The chain links TRBV27 to TRBJ1-2; weak D call: TRBD1 (5 bases). The CDR3 runs 13 residues. Trimming took 6 bases from V and 0 from J, leaving 8 bases between them. Germline V gene data show CDR1 as MNHEY and CDR2 as SMNVEV (reference sequence).

The chain uses TRBV5-1 and TRBJ2-1; the match to TRBD1 covers 7 bases. V trimming: 0 bases; J trimming: 3 bases; junction bases outside the gene matches: 3. The CDR3 has 15 residues. Germline loops: CDR1 SGHRS, CDR2 YFSETQ. This CDR3 reads CASSLGGTVYNEQFF. CDR3 sequence (DNA): TGCGCCAGCAGCTTGGGGGGGACAGTCTACAATGAGCAGTTCTTC.

This chain uses TRBV27 with TRBJ1-4; 8 nucleotides agree with TRBD1. V lost 5 bases and J lost 8; bases outside the gene matches: 10. In germline, CDR1 is MNHEY, CDR2 SMNVEV (reference sequence). CDR3 length equals 15 residues. The CDR3 protein is CASSRPGGAEEKLFF. CDR3 in DNA: TGTGCCAGCAGTCGACCAGGGGGCGCGGAAGAAAAACTGTTTTTT.

The rearrangement joins TRBV5-6 to TRBJ1-5; 7 positions agree with TRBD1. The CDR3 runs to 15 residues. The germline V gene encodes CDR1 SGHDT and CDR2 YYEEEE. The ends lost 2 bases at V and 3 bases at J; junction bases unmatched: 5. The CDR3 here is CASSLHRGANQPQHF. The CDR3 DNA reads as TGTGCCAGCAGCTTACACAGGGGAGCCAATCAGCCCCAGCATTTT. Supplemented by reference TRBV5-6 and TRBJ1-5, the full variable domain reads DAGVTQSPTHLIKTRGQQVTLRCSPKSGHDTVSWYQQALGQGPQFIFQYYEEEERQRGNFPDRFSGHQFPNYSSELNVNALLLGDSALYLCASSLHRGANQPQHFGDGTRLSIL.